A selection of T cell receptor beta chains follows, all from one sample in a study of T cell repertoires in cytomegalovirus infection. Their target antigens are unknown. Each CDR3 protein gets one entry after TCRdb re-called the reads with MiXCR. The top ten clones hold 11% to 15% of a sample with about 890,000 distinct CDR3 sequences, around 32% of them seen once. Sequenced material: cultured CD8+ T cells from PBMCs, taken from culture after CMV antigen stimulation. The receptors shown here come from a human donor in good health (CMV status not recorded). Some clones in this sample may be carry-over from other donors' samples. Both conserved end residues are part of each CDR3. Fields, in order: clone size, V gene, D gene, J gene, CDR3 protein, CDR3 DNA. A D gene is named only where the DNA matches it firmly. The size field is filled for only some rows; it gives once, few, many or a size class.

.	TRBV4-1	TRBD2	TRBJ2-1	CASSQEGSGGAGYNEQFF	TGCGCCAGCAGCCAAGAGGGTAGCGGGGGGGCGGGATACAATGAGCAGTTCTTC
few	TRBV15	TRBD1	TRBJ2-3	CATSRGGQGTDTQYF	TGTGCCACCAGCAGAGGGGGACAGGGCACAGATACGCAGTATTTT
.	TRBV14	.	TRBJ2-3	CASSPYRVTDTQYF	TGTGCCAGCAGCCCGTACAGGGTAACAGATACGCAGTATTTT
.	TRBV27	.	TRBJ1-5	CASSSTGQPQHF	TGTGCCAGCAGTTCTACAGGGCAGCCCCAGCATTTT
.	TRBV4-1	.	TRBJ1-5	CASSQEEYDRDQPQHF	TGCGCCAGCAGCCAAGAAGAATACGATCGTGATCAGCCCCAGCATTTT
.	TRBV4-1	TRBD2	TRBJ2-3	CASSQEVLAGGPGGTDTQYF	TGCGCCAGCAGCCAAGAAGTCCTAGCGGGGGGGCCCGGCGGCACAGATACGCAGTATTTT
few	TRBV7-2	.	TRBJ2-7	CASSFGQQTFYEQYF	TGTGCCAGCAGCTTCGGGCAGCAGACATTCTACGAGCAGTACTTC
once	TRBV4-3	.	TRBJ1-1	CASSPPGLEAFF	TGCGCCAGCAGCCCCCCGGGGCTTGAAGCTTTCTTT
.	TRBV4-1	.	TRBJ1-5	CASSLAGPGLNQPQHF	TGCGCCAGCAGCCTCGCGGGCCCGGGCCTAAATCAGCCCCAGCATTTT
few	TRBV12-3/TRBV12-4	.	TRBJ2-7	CASSTNRDGGEQYF	TGTGCCAGCAGTACGAACAGGGATGGTGGCGAGCAGTACTTC
many	TRBV27	.	TRBJ1-2	CASSFGGNYGYTF	TGTGCCAGCAGTTTTGGGGGGAACTATGGCTACACCTTC
many	TRBV6-1	TRBD1	TRBJ1-1	CASPPRDRGNTEAFF	TGTGCCAGCCCTCCACGGGACAGGGGGAACACTGAAGCTTTCTTT
few	TRBV5-1	.	TRBJ2-4	CASSLDPENIQYF	TGCGCCAGCAGCTTGGATCCAGAAAACATTCAGTACTTC
.	TRBV4-1	.	TRBJ2-3	CASNQGGVRTDTQYF	TGCGCCAGCAACCAAGGGGGGGTAAGGACAGATACGCAGTATTTT
many	TRBV7-3	.	TRBJ2-3	CASSLGTGGQTDTQYF	TGTGCCAGCAGCTTAGGGACGGGGGGACAAACAGATACGCAGTATTTT
many	TRBV7-6	TRBD2	TRBJ2-1	CASSLAGGARDNEQFF	TGTGCCAGCAGCTTAGCCGGGGGGGCCCGGGACAATGAGCAGTTCTTC
.	TRBV6-1	.	TRBJ2-2	CASSGIRVNANTGELFF	TGTGCCAGCAGTGGAATCAGGGTCAACGCGAACACCGGGGAGCTGTTTTTT
.	TRBV7-3	TRBD2	TRBJ2-1	CASSGSTALAGVQFF	TGTGCCAGCAGCGGAAGTACGGCCCTAGCGGGGGTGCAGTTCTTC
.	TRBV9	TRBD1	TRBJ2-7	CASSAEGRQGGGEQYF	TGTGCCAGCAGCGCCGAAGGCCGACAGGGTGGAGGCGAGCAGTACTTC
.	TRBV7-9	.	TRBJ2-7	CASSPGRLRSYEQYF	TGTGCCAGCAGCCCCGGACGTCTAAGGTCCTACGAGCAGTACTTC
few	TRBV7-6	.	TRBJ2-1	CASSLEDNFNEQFF	TGTGCCAGCAGCTTAGAGGATAACTTCAATGAGCAGTTCTTC
.	TRBV10-3	TRBD1	TRBJ1-2	CAISSGTGSRDGYGYTF	TGTGCCATCAGCTCCGGGACAGGGTCTCGAGACGGCTATGGCTACACCTTC
many	TRBV7-6	TRBD1	TRBJ1-2	CASSPGGQGYGYTF	TGTGCCAGCAGCCCAGGGGGCCAGGGTTATGGCTACACCTTC
.	TRBV6-1	.	TRBJ1-5	CASSDPRRYSNQPQHF	TGTGCCAGCAGTGACCCAAGACGGTATAGCAATCAGCCCCAGCATTTT
.	TRBV6-1	TRBD1	TRBJ1-1	CASSDQGATEAFF	TGTGCCAGCAGTGACCAGGGGGCCACTGAAGCTTTCTTT
.	TRBV6-6	.	TRBJ2-1	CASSYSSRGTFNNEQFF	TGTGCCAGCAGTTACTCGAGTAGAGGGACGTTTAACAATGAGCAGTTCTTC
.	TRBV20-1	.	TRBJ2-1	CSARSLGRGLGNEQFF	TGCAGTGCTAGAAGTTTAGGTCGGGGGCTGGGTAATGAGCAGTTCTTC
few	TRBV6-6	.	TRBJ2-1	CASSTPRDDENYNEQFF	TGTGCCAGCAGTACTCCCCGGGACGACGAAAACTACAATGAGCAGTTCTTC
few	TRBV27	TRBD1	TRBJ2-3	CASSNNRGLIGTDTQYF	TGTGCCAGCAGTAATAACAGGGGGCTGATCGGCACAGATACGCAGTATTTT
few	TRBV4-1	.	TRBJ2-6	CASSQDPAVGRPGANVLTF	TGCGCCAGCAGCCAAGATCCGGCCGTGGGGCGTCCCGGGGCCAACGTCCTGACTTTC
few	TRBV20-1	TRBD2	TRBJ2-1	CSARLAGVEQFF	TGCAGTGCTAGACTAGCGGGGGTTGAGCAGTTCTTC
many	TRBV7-8	.	TRBJ1-1	CASSLIAPLSAFF	TGTGCCAGCAGCTTAATCGCCCCCCTTTCGGCTTTCTTT
many	TRBV12-5	TRBD1	TRBJ1-5	CASGRRQGWNQPQHF	TGTGCTAGTGGTCGCCGACAGGGATGGAATCAGCCCCAGCATTTT
.	TRBV5-5	.	TRBJ2-7	CASSLKRTGMNEQYF	TGTGCCAGCAGCTTGAAGCGGACTGGGATGAACGAGCAGTACTTC
few	TRBV19	TRBD2	TRBJ2-2	CASSFPGLAVGGELFF	TGTGCCAGTAGTTTCCCAGGACTAGCGGTCGGCGGGGAGCTGTTTTTT
.	TRBV7-9	.	TRBJ2-1	CASSLVALNNEQFF	TGTGCCAGCAGCTTGGTCGCCCTCAACAATGAGCAGTTCTTC
few	TRBV7-9	.	TRBJ1-2	CASSSRGNGEHGYTF	TGTGCCAGCAGCTCCAGAGGGAACGGGGAACATGGCTACACCTTC
few	TRBV6-5	.	TRBJ1-1	CASSFSQIMNTEAFF	TGTGCCAGCAGTTTTTCACAGATCATGAACACTGAAGCTTTCTTT
few	TRBV28	TRBD2	TRBJ2-5	CASTQRVAGLQETQYF	TGTGCCAGCACCCAGAGGGTAGCGGGCCTCCAAGAGACCCAGTACTTC
.	TRBV6-2/TRBV6-3	.	TRBJ2-1	CASSSDHDNEQFF	TGTGCCAGCAGCTCGGACCACGACAATGAGCAGTTCTTC
.	TRBV5-1	TRBD1	TRBJ2-6	CASSGTGQGVSSGANVLTF	TGCGCCAGCAGCGGAACGGGACAGGGGGTGAGCTCTGGGGCCAACGTCCTGACTTTC
.	TRBV7-9	TRBD1	TRBJ1-6	CASSTGGTGSNSPLHF	TGTGCCAGCAGCACCGGCGGGACAGGGTCAAATTCACCCCTCCACTTT
.	TRBV20-1	TRBD2	TRBJ2-3	CSARDMVLISGEPDTQYF	TGCAGTGCTAGAGATATGGTGTTGATTAGCGGGGAGCCAGATACGCAGTATTTT
.	TRBV6-1	.	TRBJ2-5	CASSLTGPFRGETQYF	TGTGCCAGCAGCCTTACAGGGCCTTTTAGGGGAGAGACCCAGTACTTC
.	TRBV5-4	TRBD1	TRBJ2-3	CASSFGQGRDTQYF	TGTGCCAGCAGCTTTGGACAGGGAAGAGATACGCAGTATTTT
.	TRBV10-3	TRBD2	TRBJ2-1	CAISEMAVLAFAYNEQFF	TGTGCCATCAGTGAAATGGCGGTACTAGCGTTTGCCTACAATGAGCAGTTCTTC
few	TRBV7-8	.	TRBJ1-1	CASSLVWGHTEAFF	TGTGCCAGCAGCTTAGTGTGGGGGCATACTGAAGCTTTCTTT
many	TRBV7-8	.	TRBJ2-1	CASSLDGLVDEQFF	TGTGCCAGCAGCTTGGACGGGCTGGTGGATGAGCAGTTCTTC
.	TRBV7-3	TRBD2	TRBJ2-3	CVSSASGGEADTQYF	TGTGTCAGCAGCGCCTCGGGGGGGGAAGCAGATACGCAGTATTTT
many	TRBV12-3/TRBV12-4	TRBD1	TRBJ1-2	CASSLRTGLYYTF	TGTGCCAGCAGTTTGCGGACAGGGCTTTACTACACCTTC
few	TRBV20-1	TRBD1	TRBJ1-4	CSARPYRGQSEKLFF	TGCAGTGCTAGACCATACAGGGGGCAAAGTGAAAAACTGTTTTTT
.	TRBV20-1	TRBD2	TRBJ2-3	CSASGTTKLGDTQYF	TGCAGTGCTAGCGGGACTACCAAATTGGGAGATACGCAGTATTTT
.	TRBV12-3/TRBV12-4	.	TRBJ1-2	CASSDLTDNYGYTF	TGTGCCAGCAGTGACCTGACAGATAACTATGGCTACACCTTC
many	TRBV7-6	.	TRBJ1-5	CASSLYIDRPQHF	TGTGCCAGCAGCTTATATATCGATCGGCCCCAGCATTTT
.	TRBV29-1	TRBD1	TRBJ2-7	CSVEEEGDSAYEQYF	TGCAGCGTTGAAGAGGAAGGGGACAGTGCCTACGAGCAGTACTTC
.	TRBV29-1	TRBD2	TRBJ2-3	CSVEKLAGVIYF	TGCAGCGTTGAGAAACTAGCGGGGGTAATCTATTTT
.	TRBV13	.	TRBJ2-5	CASSSSRKETQYF	TGTGCCAGCAGCTCCTCGAGAAAAGAGACCCAGTACTTC
.	TRBV27	TRBD1	TRBJ2-5	CASSSGTGSRKTQYF	TGTGCCAGCAGTTCCGGGACAGGGAGTAGAAAGACCCAGTACTTC
few	TRBV6-5	TRBD1	TRBJ1-4	CASSYSGRGSEKLFF	TGTGCCAGCAGTTACTCGGGCAGGGGGAGTGAAAAACTGTTTTTT